Listed below are T cell receptor beta chains from one sample, sequenced in a study of T cells in Graves' hyperthyroidism and ophthalmopathy. TCRdb itself ran the multiplex PCR reads through MiXCR, one entry per CDR3 protein. In the table there are approximately 400,000 distinct CDR3 sequences, about 18% of which are singletons. What was sequenced was blood. The receptors here all came from a man younger than 35 with Graves' ophthalmopathy. CDR3s include the opening cysteine and the closing phenylalanine or tryptophan. The D gene is left open where the match is weak. Size values are once, few and many counts, or a class for expanded clones, and some rows have none.

CDR3aa: CSARGTSGGASDTQYF; CDR3nt: TGCAGTGCTAGAGGTACTAGCGGGGGGGCTTCAGATACGCAGTATTTT; v_gene: TRBV20-1; abundance: -; d_gene: TRBD2; j_gene: TRBJ2-3
CDR3aa: CASSLELSRNTEAFF; CDR3nt: TGTGCCAGCAGCTTAGAGTTGAGCAGGAACACTGAAGCTTTCTTT; v_gene: TRBV7-9; abundance: many; d_gene: -; j_gene: TRBJ1-1
CDR3aa: CASNPGHRGGNEQFF; CDR3nt: TGCGCCAGCAACCCGGGGCACCGGGGTGGGAATGAGCAGTTCTTC; v_gene: TRBV5-1; abundance: -; d_gene: -; j_gene: TRBJ2-1
CDR3aa: CASSQDPGVMTDTQYF; CDR3nt: TGCGCCAGCAGCCAAGATCCCGGGGTAATGACAGATACGCAGTATTTT; v_gene: TRBV4-1; abundance: many; d_gene: -; j_gene: TRBJ2-3
CDR3aa: CASSYDRGNSPLHF; CDR3nt: TGTGCCAGCAGTTATGACAGGGGTAATTCACCCCTCCACTTT; v_gene: TRBV6-1; abundance: -; d_gene: TRBD1; j_gene: TRBJ1-6
CDR3aa: CASRIGFGTDTQYF; CDR3nt: TGTGCCAGCAGAATAGGGTTCGGGACAGATACGCAGTATTTT; v_gene: TRBV12-3/TRBV12-4; abundance: many; d_gene: -; j_gene: TRBJ2-3
CDR3aa: CASSYDTGELFF; CDR3nt: TGTGCCAGCAGTTACGATACCGGGGAGCTGTTTTTT; v_gene: TRBV6-5; abundance: -; d_gene: -; j_gene: TRBJ2-2
CDR3aa: CSAASGNTIYF; CDR3nt: TGCAGTGCTGCATCTGGAAACACCATATATTTT; v_gene: TRBV20-1; abundance: -; d_gene: -; j_gene: TRBJ1-3
CDR3aa: CASSLFTGGNSPLHF; CDR3nt: TGTGCCAGCAGCTTGTTTACAGGGGGAAATTCACCCCTCCACTTT; v_gene: TRBV5-8; abundance: many; d_gene: TRBD1; j_gene: TRBJ1-6
CDR3aa: CASSLAGPGAASYEQYF; CDR3nt: TGCGCCAGCAGCTTGGCAGGTCCAGGCGCAGCGTCCTACGAGCAGTACTTC; v_gene: TRBV5-1; abundance: -; d_gene: -; j_gene: TRBJ2-7
CDR3aa: CASSFESGTGGTEAFF; CDR3nt: TGTGCCAGCAGCTTTGAGTCCGGGACAGGGGGCACTGAAGCTTTCTTT; v_gene: TRBV7-9; abundance: -; d_gene: TRBD1; j_gene: TRBJ1-1
CDR3aa: CASSLHGYEQYF; CDR3nt: TGTGCCAGCAGTTTACACGGCTACGAGCAGTACTTC; v_gene: TRBV12-3/TRBV12-4; abundance: -; d_gene: -; j_gene: TRBJ2-7
CDR3aa: CASSLADNQPQYF; CDR3nt: TGTGCCAGCAGCTTGGCGGATAATCAGCCCCAGTATTTT; v_gene: TRBV5-6; abundance: once; d_gene: -; j_gene: TRBJ2-3
CDR3aa: CASSSLEGRGIRNTEAFF; CDR3nt: TGTGCCAGCAGTTCCCTTGAGGGCAGGGGCATTAGAAACACTGAAGCTTTCTTT; v_gene: TRBV27; abundance: -; d_gene: -; j_gene: TRBJ1-1
CDR3aa: CASSFRVGTDYGYTF; CDR3nt: TGCGCCAGCAGCTTTCGTGTAGGGACGGACTATGGCTACACCTTC; v_gene: TRBV5-1; abundance: -; d_gene: -; j_gene: TRBJ1-2
CDR3aa: CASSGTPADNEQFF; CDR3nt: TGTGCCAGCAGCGGGACCCCGGCGGATAATGAGCAGTTCTTC; v_gene: TRBV12-3/TRBV12-4; abundance: many; d_gene: -; j_gene: TRBJ2-1
CDR3aa: CASSQDSGQGIQPQHF; CDR3nt: TGTGCCAGCAGCCAAGATTCGGGACAGGGTATTCAGCCCCAGCATTTT; v_gene: TRBV4-2; abundance: few; d_gene: TRBD1; j_gene: TRBJ1-5
CDR3aa: CASSTPRDPNAQPQHF; CDR3nt: TGTGCCAGCAGCACCCCGCGTGACCCGAACGCGCAGCCCCAGCATTTT; v_gene: TRBV6-1; abundance: -; d_gene: -; j_gene: TRBJ1-5
CDR3aa: CASSARDRGAYEQYF; CDR3nt: TGTGCCAGCAGTGCCCGGGACAGGGGTGCCTACGAGCAGTACTTC; v_gene: TRBV6-1; abundance: many; d_gene: TRBD1; j_gene: TRBJ2-7
CDR3aa: CASSITTGSYEQYF; CDR3nt: TGTGCCAGTAGTATTACGACAGGTTCCTACGAGCAGTACTTC; v_gene: TRBV19; abundance: few; d_gene: -; j_gene: TRBJ2-7
CDR3aa: CASSQGSVRFNYGYTF; CDR3nt: TGTGCCAGCAGCCAAGGAAGTGTCAGATTTAACTATGGCTACACCTTC; v_gene: TRBV3-1; abundance: few; d_gene: -; j_gene: TRBJ1-2
CDR3aa: CAWKAGHTGYTF; CDR3nt: TGTGCCTGGAAAGCTGGGCATACTGGCTACACCTTC; v_gene: TRBV30; abundance: -; d_gene: -; j_gene: TRBJ1-2
CDR3aa: CASRQVLWGGLMNTEAFF; CDR3nt: TGCGCCAGCAGACAAGTCCTTTGGGGGGGTCTAATGAACACTGAAGCTTTCTTT; v_gene: TRBV5-1; abundance: -; d_gene: -; j_gene: TRBJ1-1
CDR3aa: CASSLAPTSNEQFF; CDR3nt: TGTGCCAGCAGCTTAGCGCCCACCTCCAATGAGCAGTTCTTC; v_gene: TRBV11-2; abundance: many; d_gene: -; j_gene: TRBJ2-1
CDR3aa: CASSSHNNEKLFF; CDR3nt: TGTGCCAGCAGTAGCCACAATAATGAAAAACTGTTTTTT; v_gene: TRBV6-1; abundance: many; d_gene: -; j_gene: TRBJ1-4
CDR3aa: CATSRPITLKDNEQFF; CDR3nt: TGTGCCACCAGCCGACCGATTACTCTAAAGGACAATGAGCAGTTCTTC; v_gene: TRBV24-1; abundance: many; d_gene: -; j_gene: TRBJ2-1
CDR3aa: CASSEAAGRNEQFF; CDR3nt: TGTGCCAGCAGTGAAGCGGCGGGGCGGAATGAGCAGTTCTTC; v_gene: TRBV6-1; abundance: few; d_gene: -; j_gene: TRBJ2-1
CDR3aa: CASSPPTDYEQYF; CDR3nt: TGTGCCAGCTCACCACCCACCGACTACGAGCAGTACTTC; v_gene: TRBV18; abundance: many; d_gene: -; j_gene: TRBJ2-7
CDR3aa: CSVGGKGAGNEKLFF; CDR3nt: TGCAGCGTTGGGGGCAAGGGGGCCGGGAATGAAAAACTGTTTTTT; v_gene: TRBV29-1; abundance: few; d_gene: TRBD1; j_gene: TRBJ1-4
CDR3aa: CSVVGPGIYGYTF; CDR3nt: TGCAGCGTTGTAGGGCCCGGAATCTATGGCTACACCTTC; v_gene: TRBV29-1; abundance: many; d_gene: -; j_gene: TRBJ1-2
CDR3aa: CASSLYPLKGVDRERQPQHF; CDR3nt: TGTGCCAGCAGCTTGTATCCCTTGAAGGGAGTCGACAGGGAGAGACAGCCCCAGCATTTT; v_gene: TRBV11-2; abundance: -; d_gene: TRBD1; j_gene: TRBJ1-5
CDR3aa: CASSQQGGPYNEQFF; CDR3nt: TGTGCCAGCAGTCAACAGGGGGGGCCCTACAATGAGCAGTTCTTC; v_gene: TRBV6-2/TRBV6-3; abundance: many; d_gene: -; j_gene: TRBJ2-1
CDR3aa: CASSESRDRVTDTQYF; CDR3nt: TGTGCCAGCAGTGAATCGAGGGACAGGGTCACAGATACGCAGTATTTT; v_gene: TRBV25-1; abundance: -; d_gene: TRBD1; j_gene: TRBJ2-3
CDR3aa: CASSGNYEQYF; CDR3nt: TGTGCCAGCTCCGGGAACTACGAGCAGTACTTC; v_gene: TRBV18; abundance: many; d_gene: -; j_gene: TRBJ2-7
CDR3aa: CASSLGLARTGELFF; CDR3nt: TGTGCCAGCAGCTTAGGACTAGCCCGCACCGGGGAGCTGTTTTTT; v_gene: TRBV7-2; abundance: few; d_gene: TRBD2; j_gene: TRBJ2-2
CDR3aa: CSVEDPGTSGDNEQFF; CDR3nt: TGCAGCGTTGAAGATCCGGGGACTAGCGGGGATAATGAGCAGTTCTTC; v_gene: TRBV29-1; abundance: few; d_gene: TRBD2; j_gene: TRBJ2-1
CDR3aa: CASSQRASADTQYF; CDR3nt: TGTGCCAGCAGCCAACGCGCCTCGGCGGATACGCAGTATTTT; v_gene: TRBV3-1; abundance: many; d_gene: -; j_gene: TRBJ2-3
CDR3aa: CASGWDDGGTDTQYF; CDR3nt: TGCGCCAGCGGGTGGGATGACGGGGGCACAGATACGCAGTATTTT; v_gene: TRBV5-1; abundance: -; d_gene: -; j_gene: TRBJ2-3
CDR3aa: CATTDRQGVNSPLHF; CDR3nt: TGTGCCACCACGGACCGACAGGGCGTGAATTCACCCCTCCACTTT; v_gene: TRBV15; abundance: -; d_gene: TRBD1; j_gene: TRBJ1-6
CDR3aa: CASSPLGGWGEAFF; CDR3nt: TGTGCCAGCAGTCCCCTGGGAGGGTGGGGTGAAGCTTTCTTT; v_gene: TRBV12-3/TRBV12-4; abundance: many; d_gene: -; j_gene: TRBJ1-1
CDR3aa: CASSPSGAEGTQYF; CDR3nt: TGTGCCAGCAGCCCTTCCGGGGCGGAGGGGACCCAGTACTTC; v_gene: TRBV7-8; abundance: -; d_gene: -; j_gene: TRBJ2-5
CDR3aa: CASSPWAGGDTDTQYF; CDR3nt: TGTGCCAGCTCACCATGGGCAGGAGGGGATACAGATACGCAGTATTTT; v_gene: TRBV18; abundance: -; d_gene: -; j_gene: TRBJ2-3
CDR3aa: CASSSGQGGTDTQYF; CDR3nt: TGTGCCAGCAGCTCGGGACAGGGAGGCACAGATACGCAGTATTTT; v_gene: TRBV7-9; abundance: many; d_gene: TRBD1; j_gene: TRBJ2-3
CDR3aa: CASRIRQTITYEQYF; CDR3nt: TGTGCCAGCAGAATACGACAGACAATTACCTACGAGCAGTACTTC; v_gene: TRBV6-4; abundance: -; d_gene: -; j_gene: TRBJ2-7
CDR3aa: CTSSQGSEGYEQYF; CDR3nt: TGTACCAGCAGCCAAGGTTCTGAGGGCTACGAGCAGTACTTC; v_gene: TRBV3-1; abundance: few; d_gene: -; j_gene: TRBJ2-7
CDR3aa: CASSQNWPENEKLFF; CDR3nt: TGTGCCAGCAGCCAAAACTGGCCAGAGAATGAAAAACTGTTTTTT; v_gene: TRBV3-1; abundance: few; d_gene: -; j_gene: TRBJ1-4
CDR3aa: CASSPSGQGAGELFF; CDR3nt: TGTGCCAGCAGTCCGTCGGGACAGGGGGCTGGAGAACTGTTTTTT; v_gene: TRBV6-1; abundance: many; d_gene: TRBD1; j_gene: TRBJ1-4